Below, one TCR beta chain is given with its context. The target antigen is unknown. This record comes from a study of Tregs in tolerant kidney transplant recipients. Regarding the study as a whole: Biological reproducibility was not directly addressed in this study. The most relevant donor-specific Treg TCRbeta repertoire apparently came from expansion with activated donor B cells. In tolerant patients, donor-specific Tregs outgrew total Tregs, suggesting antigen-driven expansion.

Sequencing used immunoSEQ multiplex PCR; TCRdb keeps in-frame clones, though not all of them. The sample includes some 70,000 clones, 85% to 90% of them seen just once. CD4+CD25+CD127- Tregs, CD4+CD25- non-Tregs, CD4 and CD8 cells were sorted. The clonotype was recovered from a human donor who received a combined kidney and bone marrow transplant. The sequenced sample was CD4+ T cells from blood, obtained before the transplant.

The CDR3, as DNA: TGTGCCAGCAGCCGCGCGGGGGGTAACTACAATGAGCAGTTCTTC. Translated, it gives CASSRAGGNYNEQFF. The chain is built from TRBV11-3 and TRBJ2-1; TRBD2 agrees at 8 bases. The V segment lost 5 bases and the J segment 3 bases; nucleotides outside the gene matches: 6. Germline-derived CDR1 and CDR2 are SGHNT and YENEEA. CDR3 length: 15 residues.